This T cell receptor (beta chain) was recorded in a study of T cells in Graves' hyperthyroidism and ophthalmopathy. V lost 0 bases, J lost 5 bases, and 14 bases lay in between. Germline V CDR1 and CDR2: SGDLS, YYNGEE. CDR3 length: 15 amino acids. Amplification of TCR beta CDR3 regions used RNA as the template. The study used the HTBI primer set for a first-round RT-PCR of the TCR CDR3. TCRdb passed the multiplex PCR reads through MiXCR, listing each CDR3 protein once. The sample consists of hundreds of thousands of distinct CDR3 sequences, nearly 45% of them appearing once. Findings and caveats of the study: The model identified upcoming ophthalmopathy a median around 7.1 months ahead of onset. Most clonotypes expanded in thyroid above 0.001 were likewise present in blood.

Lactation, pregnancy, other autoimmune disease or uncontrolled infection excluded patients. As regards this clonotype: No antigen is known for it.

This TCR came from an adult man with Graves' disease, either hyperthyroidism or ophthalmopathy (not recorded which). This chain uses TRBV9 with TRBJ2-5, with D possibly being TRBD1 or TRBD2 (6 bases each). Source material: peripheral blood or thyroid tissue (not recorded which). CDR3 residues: CASSVGTGGDETQYF. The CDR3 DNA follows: TGTGCCAGCAGCGTAGGGACCGGGGGCGACGAGACCCAGTACTTC.